The TCR beta chain under discussion was sequenced for a study of blood T cells in healthy people across ages. It was with a sample-barcoded 5' primer and a J-beta primer mix that a second PCR of about 6 to 12 cycles was run. Template switching added a 12-random-nucleotide identifier to every cDNA molecule. TCRdb reprocessed the 5' RACE reads with MiXCR, giving one entry per CDR3 protein. This sample has more than 1,400,000 distinct CDR3 sequences, with approximately 40% found just once. On this clonotype: Its antigen is undetermined.

Whole-study findings and limits: Among long-lived donors, naive CD4+ cells were more numerous and diversity higher than in aged donors.

The CDR3 extends over 18 amino acids. V gave up 4 bases and J gave up 3 bases, with 24 bases separating them. The V gene's germline CDR1 is KGHDR and CDR2 SFDVKD. Drawn from each donor were about 9 milliliters of peripheral blood. Total RNA extracted from each sample amounted to at least 6 micrograms. The V call is TRBV24-1, the J call TRBJ2-7; D possibly corresponds to TRBD1 (5 bases). The receptor was isolated from a woman between 18 and 30 years old in good health. The specimen sequenced was blood. Here the CDR3 DNA reads TGTGCCACCAGTGACTCAGCCAAGACCCTGAACAGGAACTACGAGCAGTACTTC. This translates into CATSDSAKTLNRNYEQYF.